Each of the 8 T cell receptor beta chains below was sequenced from the same sample in a study of molecular identifiers for immune sequencing clone quantification. Using its own MiXCR run on the PCR reads, TCRdb lists one record per CDR3 protein. The repertoire holds about 35,000 distinct CDR3 sequences, about 20% seen once, with less than 1.2% in the top ten. The sequencing sample was made of naive CD8+ T cells from blood, with Jurkat cell RNA spiked in. Subset given: FACS-sorted CD8+CD4-CCR7+CD45RA+ naive T cells. The receptors derive from a human donor in good health. Some libraries in this study had Jurkat cell RNA spiked in.

With respect to this clonotype: A junction end diverges from the germline sequence, so it may reflect a read error. The V call is TRBV7-9, the J call TRBJ1-4, with D possibly TRBD1 on 6 matching bases. Germline loops: CDR1 SEHNR, CDR2 FQNEAQ (reference sequence). The CDR3 is 15 residues long. The DNA of the CDR3 is TGTGCCAGCGGCCCGGGGGGCGTCACTAATGAGAAACTGTTTTTT. It codes for CASGPGGVTNEKLFF.

This clonotype was picked up a small number of times. The rearrangement uses TRBV6-5 and TRBJ2-7, with a weak D call TRBD1 (6 bases). The CDR3 spans 14 residues. V dropped 5 bases and J dropped 0 bases, with 11 bases sitting between them. Germline CDR1 MNHEY, CDR2 SVGAGI. This CDR3 is CASSPDSSSYEQYF. CDR3 nucleotides: TGTGCCAGCAGTCCGGACAGTAGCTCCTACGAGCAGTACTTC.

This clonotype was observed a few times. The conserved phenylalanine or tryptophan normally closing the CDR3 is absent here, so this likely arose from a read error. The genes are TRBV19 and TRBJ1-1; weak D call: TRBD1 (6 bases). Germline V gene lookup returns CDR1 LNHDA and CDR2 SQIVND (reference sequence). The CDR3 is 13 amino acids. The V and J ends lost 6 bases and 5 bases respectively, with 13 bases between them. The CDR3, as DNA: TGTGCCAGTAGGGAACTAGGGGGAACTGAAGCTTTCCTT. Encoded protein: CASRELGGTEAFL.

Comment on this clonotype: The junction departs from germline at one end; a sequencing error may be responsible. J is TRBJ1-2 and V is TRBV3-1; 8 nucleotides align to TRBD1. The CDR3 consists of 15 residues. Germline-derived CDR1 and CDR2 are LGHDT and YNNKEL (reference sequence). The CDR3, as DNA: TGTGTCAGCAGCCAAGGACAGGGCGAATCCTATGGCTACACCTTC. This translates into CVSSQGQGESYGYTF.

This clonotype has at least ten counts. The CDR3 DNA sequence: TGTGCCAGCAGTTACAATGCGGGACCATACAATGAGCAGTTCTTC. Translating it yields CASSYNAGPYNEQFF. The rearrangement uses TRBV6-5 and TRBJ2-1; weak D call: TRBD2 (6 bases). The V gene's germline CDR1 is MNHEY and CDR2 SVGAGI. The CDR3 loop spans 15 amino acids. Trimming removed 2 bases from V and 4 bases from J, with 12 bases in between.

This clonotype was seen at least ten times. The chain uses TRBV7-2 and TRBJ2-7; 7 bases agree with TRBD2. Trimming at V came to 1 base and at J to 9 bases, leaving 3 bases not matched to a gene. This CDR3 comprises 12 residues. The germline gives CDR1 SGHTA, CDR2 FQGNSA. The CDR3: CASSLGGEGQYF. CDR3 sequence (DNA): TGTGCCAGCAGCTTAGGAGGGGAGGGGCAGTACTTC.

Note on this clonotype: At one end the junction does not follow the germline gene, possibly because of a read error. This rearrangement joins TRBV20-1 to TRBJ2-2, with 8 positions matching TRBD2. The CDR3 totals 15 residues. From germline, CDR1 is DFQATT and CDR2 SNEGSKA (reference sequence). This CDR3 reads CSARGSGTFTGELSF. Written as DNA, the CDR3 is TGCAGTGCTAGAGGTAGCGGGACGTTCACCGGGGAGCTGTCTTTT.

This clonotype was counted at least ten times. At one boundary the junction diverges from the germline segment, which might be a read error. The chain is built from TRBV2 and TRBJ2-3; D may correspond to TRBD1 or TRBD2 (5 bases each). CDR3 length equals 10 residues. CDR1 SNHLY and CDR2 FYNNEI come from the germline V gene. CDR3 protein: CASSEGDGHF. For the CDR3, the DNA is TGTGCCAGCAGTGAAGGGGACGGGCATTTT.